This T cell receptor (beta chain) comes out of a study of T cells in women clearing cervical HPV infection. Across the whole study: Control women cleared a single incident HPV16 infection within 12 months. Blood came at first lesion visit for cases, post-clearance for controls.

All donors had a single incident cervical HPV16 infection, not prevalent. Using immunoSEQ multiplex PCR, the repertoire was profiled, and TCRdb retains in-frame clones only, with some absent. The specimen's table records under 45,000 clones. Concerning this clone: Its antigen is not known. The read finishes 3 residues shy of the CDR3 end, and the germline J gene is used to complete it.

The length of the CDR3 is 14 residues. Per germline, CDR1 GTSNPN and CDR2 SVGIG (reference sequence). Trimming took 4 bases from V and 4 from J, leaving 14 bases between them. Regarding the study as a whole: Controls had more TRBV6-7 (0.16%) than cases (about 0.11%).

The V and J genes are TRBV30 and TRBJ1-3, with no clear D. This clonotype originated in a woman aged 18 to 75 with a cervical HPV16 infection that either progressed to CIN3+ or cleared (not recorded which). The sequenced sample was blood buffy coat. The CDR3 region is CAWTVNRVGNTIYF. Incomplete CDR3 DNA: TGTGCCTGGACGGTTAACCGGGTGGGAAACACC.